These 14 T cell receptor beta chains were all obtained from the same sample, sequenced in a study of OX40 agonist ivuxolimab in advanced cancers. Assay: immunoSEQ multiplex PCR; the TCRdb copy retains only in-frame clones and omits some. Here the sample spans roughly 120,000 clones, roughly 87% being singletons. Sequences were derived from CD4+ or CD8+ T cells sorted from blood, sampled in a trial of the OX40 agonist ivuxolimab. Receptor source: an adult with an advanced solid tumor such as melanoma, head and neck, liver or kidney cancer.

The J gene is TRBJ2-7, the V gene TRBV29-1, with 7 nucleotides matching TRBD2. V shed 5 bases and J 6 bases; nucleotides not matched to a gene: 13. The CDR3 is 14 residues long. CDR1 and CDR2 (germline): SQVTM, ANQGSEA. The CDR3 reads CSVPKAGTVLEQYF. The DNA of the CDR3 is TGCAGCGTTCCGAAAGCGGGAACCGTTCTCGAGCAGTACTTC.

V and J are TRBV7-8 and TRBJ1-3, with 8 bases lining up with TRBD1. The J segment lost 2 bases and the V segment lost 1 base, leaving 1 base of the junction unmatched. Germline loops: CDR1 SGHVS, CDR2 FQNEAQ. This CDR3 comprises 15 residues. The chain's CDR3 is CASSLGTGTGNTIYF. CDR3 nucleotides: TGTGCCAGCAGCTTAGGGACAGGGACTGGAAACACCATATATTTT.

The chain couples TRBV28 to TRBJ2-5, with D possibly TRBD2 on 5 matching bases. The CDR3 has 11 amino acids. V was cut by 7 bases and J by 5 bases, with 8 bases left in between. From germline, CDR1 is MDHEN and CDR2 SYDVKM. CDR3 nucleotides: TGTGCCAGCACCGGCGGGGAGACCCAGTACTTC. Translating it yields CASTGGETQYF.

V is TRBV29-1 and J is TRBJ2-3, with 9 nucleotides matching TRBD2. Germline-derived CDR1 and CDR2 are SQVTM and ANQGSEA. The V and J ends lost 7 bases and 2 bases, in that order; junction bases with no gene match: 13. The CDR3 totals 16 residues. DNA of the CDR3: TGCAGCGCCTTCGGTTGGGCGGGGGGGTCCACAGATACGCAGTATTTT. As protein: CSAFGWAGGSTDTQYF.

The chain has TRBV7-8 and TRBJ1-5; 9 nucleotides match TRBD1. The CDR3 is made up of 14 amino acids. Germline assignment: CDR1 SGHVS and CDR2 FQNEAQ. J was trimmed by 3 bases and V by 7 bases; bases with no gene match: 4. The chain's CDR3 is CASTRDRVNQPQHF. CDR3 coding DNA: TGTGCCAGCACCCGGGACAGGGTCAATCAGCCCCAGCATTTT.

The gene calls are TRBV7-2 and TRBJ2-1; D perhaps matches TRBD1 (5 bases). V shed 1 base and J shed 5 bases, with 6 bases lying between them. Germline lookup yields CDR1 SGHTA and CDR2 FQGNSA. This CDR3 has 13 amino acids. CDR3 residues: CASSLGQNNEQFF. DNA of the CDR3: TGTGCCAGCAGCTTAGGACAGAACAATGAGCAGTTCTTC.

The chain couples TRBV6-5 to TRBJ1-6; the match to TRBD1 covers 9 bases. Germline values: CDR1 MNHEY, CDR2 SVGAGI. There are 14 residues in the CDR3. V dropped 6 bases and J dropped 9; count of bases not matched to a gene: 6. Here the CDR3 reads CASSRGQGRSPLHF. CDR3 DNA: TGTGCCAGCAGCCGCGGACAGGGGCGTTCACCCCTCCACTTT.

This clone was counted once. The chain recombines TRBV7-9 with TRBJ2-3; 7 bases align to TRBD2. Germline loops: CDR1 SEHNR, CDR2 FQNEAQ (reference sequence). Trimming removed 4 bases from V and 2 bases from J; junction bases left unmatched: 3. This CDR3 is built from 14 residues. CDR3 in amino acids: CASSWEGLTDTQYF. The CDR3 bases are TGTGCCAGCAGCTGGGAGGGGCTCACAGATACGCAGTATTTT. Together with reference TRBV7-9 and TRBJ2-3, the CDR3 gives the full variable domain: DTGVSQNPRHKITKRGQNVTFRCDPISEHNRLYWYRQTLGQGPEFLTYFQNEAQLEKSRLLSDRFSAERPKGSFSTLEIQRTEQGDSAMYLCASSWEGLTDTQYFGPGTRLTVL.

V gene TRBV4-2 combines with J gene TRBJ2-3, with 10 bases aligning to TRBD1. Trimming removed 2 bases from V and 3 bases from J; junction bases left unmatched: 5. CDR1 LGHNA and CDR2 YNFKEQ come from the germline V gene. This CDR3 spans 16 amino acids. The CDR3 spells CASSQSDRGRTDTQYF. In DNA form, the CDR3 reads TGTGCCAGCAGCCAATCGGACAGGGGGAGGACAGATACGCAGTATTTT.

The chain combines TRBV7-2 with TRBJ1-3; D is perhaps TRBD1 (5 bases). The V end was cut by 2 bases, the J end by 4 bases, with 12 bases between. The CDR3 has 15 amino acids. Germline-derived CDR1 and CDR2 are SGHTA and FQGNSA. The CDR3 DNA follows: TGTGCCAGCAGCTTATTGCCGGCAGGGGGAAACACCATATATTTT. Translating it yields CASSLLPAGGNTIYF.

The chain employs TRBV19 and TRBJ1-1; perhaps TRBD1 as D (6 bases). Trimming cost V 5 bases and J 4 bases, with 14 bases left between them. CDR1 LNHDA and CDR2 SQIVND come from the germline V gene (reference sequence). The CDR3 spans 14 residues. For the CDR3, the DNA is TGTGCCAGTAGTGCCAGAGGGGGAGTCACTGAAGCTTTCTTT. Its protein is CASSARGGVTEAFF.

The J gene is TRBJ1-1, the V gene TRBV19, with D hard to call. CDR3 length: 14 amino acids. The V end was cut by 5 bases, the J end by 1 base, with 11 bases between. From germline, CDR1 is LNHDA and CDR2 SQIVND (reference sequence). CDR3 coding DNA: TGTGCCAGTAGTTCGGACGTATCGAACACTGAAGCTTTCTTT. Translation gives CASSSDVSNTEAFF.

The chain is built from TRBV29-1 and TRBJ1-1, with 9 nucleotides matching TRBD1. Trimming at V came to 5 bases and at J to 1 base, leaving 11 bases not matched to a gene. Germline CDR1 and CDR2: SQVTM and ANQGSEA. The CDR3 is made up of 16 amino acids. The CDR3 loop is CSVPRDRVSENTEAFF. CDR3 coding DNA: TGCAGCGTTCCCCGGGACAGGGTTTCGGAGAACACTGAAGCTTTCTTT.

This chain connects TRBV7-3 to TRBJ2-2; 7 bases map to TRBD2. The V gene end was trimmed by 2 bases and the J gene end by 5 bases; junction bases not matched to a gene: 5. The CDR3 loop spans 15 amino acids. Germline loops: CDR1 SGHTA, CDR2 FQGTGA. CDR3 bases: TGTGCCAGCAGCTTAGCGGGGGACGGAACCGGGGAGCTGTTTTTT. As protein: CASSLAGDGTGELFF.